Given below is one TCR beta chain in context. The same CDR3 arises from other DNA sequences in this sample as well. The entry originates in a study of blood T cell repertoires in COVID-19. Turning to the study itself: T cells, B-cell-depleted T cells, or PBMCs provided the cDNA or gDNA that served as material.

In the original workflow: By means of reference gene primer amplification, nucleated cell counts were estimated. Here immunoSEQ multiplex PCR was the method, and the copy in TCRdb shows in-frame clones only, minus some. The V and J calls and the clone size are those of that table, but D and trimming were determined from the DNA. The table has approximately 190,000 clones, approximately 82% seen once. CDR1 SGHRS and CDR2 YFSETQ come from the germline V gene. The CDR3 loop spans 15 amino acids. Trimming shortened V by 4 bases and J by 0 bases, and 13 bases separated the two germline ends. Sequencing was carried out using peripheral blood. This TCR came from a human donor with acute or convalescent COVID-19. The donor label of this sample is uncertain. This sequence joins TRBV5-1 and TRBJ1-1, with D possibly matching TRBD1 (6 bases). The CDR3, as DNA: TGCGCCAGCAGCCTTGGGGGCGGATTGAACACTGAAGCTTTCTTT. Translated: CASSLGGGLNTEAFF.